Below are 17 T cell receptor beta chains sequenced from a single sample in a study of OX40 agonist ivuxolimab in advanced cancers. Measured with immunoSEQ multiplex PCR; TCRdb has only the in-frame clones, and not every one. Of more than 85,000 clones in the sample, more than 80% are singletons; the top ten hold under 2%. Sequences were derived from CD4+ or CD8+ T cells sorted from blood, sampled in a trial of the OX40 agonist ivuxolimab. Every receptor here comes from an adult with an advanced solid tumor such as melanoma, head and neck, liver or kidney cancer.

This clone was detected a few times. The chain couples TRBV4-2 to TRBJ1-2; D not certain. CDR1 LGHNA and CDR2 YNFKEQ come from the germline V gene. The CDR3 sequence is 12 residues long. V was clipped by 5 bases and J by 7 bases, with 11 bases between them. The CDR3 DNA is TGTGCCAGCAGCTACGGCCCCGGTGGCTACACCTTC. Its translation is CASSYGPGGYTF.

The chain joins TRBV5-1 to TRBJ1-2; possibly TRBD1 for D (5 bases). Between the trimmed V and J ends, which lost 0 bases and 7 bases, there was a span of 19 bases. This CDR3 is built from 16 residues. The V gene's germline CDR1 is SGHRS and CDR2 YFSETQ. The CDR3 coding sequence is TGCGCCAGCAGCTTGGCCGAGGTCGGGGGAATGGCTGGCTACACCTTC. Encoded protein: CASSLAEVGGMAGYTF.

The DNA of the CDR3 is TGTGCCAGTAGGGAACAAGGACTGAACACTGAAGCTTTCTTT. Amino acids: CASREQGLNTEAFF. V usage is TRBV19 and J usage is TRBJ1-1; D uncertain. CDR3 length equals 14 residues. V dropped 6 bases and J dropped 0 bases, with 11 bases sitting between them. Germline V gene lookup returns CDR1 LNHDA and CDR2 SQIVND (reference sequence).

The rearrangement links TRBV28 to TRBJ1-5; no clear D gene. V was pared by 7 bases and J by 6 bases, with 25 bases between. CDR3 length: 17 residues. Germline lookup yields CDR1 MDHEN and CDR2 SYDVKM. CDR3 residues: CASTVTGWGLEGQPQHF. The CDR3, as DNA: TGTGCCAGCACCGTTACCGGTTGGGGTCTAGAGGGTCAGCCCCAGCATTTT.

The V call is TRBV28, the J call TRBJ2-5, with unresolved D. The V end lost 7 bases, the J end lost 4 bases, and 19 bases lay between the germline ends. Per the germline V gene, CDR1 is MDHEN and CDR2 is SYDVKM. The CDR3 length is 15 residues. CDR3 DNA sequence: TGTGCCAGCACCCCTAAGGTACGGGTTTCAGAGACCCAGTACTTC. Residues: CASTPKVRVSETQYF.

CDR3 in DNA: TGTGCCAGCAGTTCTTTGGGTGGCAATCAGCCCCAGCATTTT. It specifies CASSSLGGNQPQHF. The J gene is TRBJ1-5, the V gene TRBV28; D ambiguous. The CDR3 extends over 14 amino acids. Trimming took off 4 bases at V and 2 bases at J, with 9 bases between the two ends. CDR1 and CDR2 from the germline V gene are MDHEN and SYDVKM.

The chain is built from TRBV18 and TRBJ2-7; 7 positions match TRBD2. Germline CDR1 is KGHSH and CDR2 is LQKENI. There are 15 residues in the CDR3. Germline trimming cut 3 bases from V and 4 bases from J; bases unmatched to any gene: 9. As DNA, the CDR3 is TGTGCCAGCTCACCCGGTACATACGGGGGGTACGAGCAGTACTTC. This sequence encodes CASSPGTYGGYEQYF.

The CDR3 DNA sequence: TGTGCCAGCAGCTTAGAGGGAGATACGCAGTATTTT. Encoded protein: CASSLEGDTQYF. The chain couples TRBV7-9 to TRBJ2-3; D remains ambiguous. Germline-derived CDR1 and CDR2 are SEHNR and FQNEAQ (reference sequence). V was trimmed by 1 base and J by 5 bases, leaving 4 bases between them. CDR3 size: 12 residues.

The genes are TRBV5-1 and TRBJ1-1; D not resolved. The CDR3 runs to 16 residues. Germline V CDR1 and CDR2: SGHRS, YFSETQ. Trimming removed 0 bases at V and 0 bases at J, with 12 bases between. CDR3 residues: CASSLVSSGMNTEAFF. CDR3 nucleotide sequence: TGCGCCAGCAGCTTGGTGTCGTCAGGCATGAACACTGAAGCTTTCTTT. Variable domain in full (rest from reference TRBV5-1 and TRBJ1-1): KAGVTQTPRYLIKTRGQQVTLSCSPISGHRSVSWYQQTPGQGLQFLFEYFSETQRNKGNFPGRFSGRQFSNSRSEMNVSTLELGDSALYLCASSLVSSGMNTEAFFGQGTRLTVV.

This clone was recorded once. The chain has TRBV7-9 and TRBJ2-5; D gene ambiguous. The V and J ends lost 7 bases and 5 bases respectively, with 17 bases between them. Germline-derived CDR1 and CDR2 are SEHNR and FQNEAQ (reference sequence). This CDR3 spans 14 amino acids. As DNA, the CDR3 is TGTGCCAGCACCTCTCAAGTGGGGTTGGAGACCCAGTACTTC. Translated, it gives CASTSQVGLETQYF.

The rearrangement joins TRBV21-1 to TRBJ2-5. TRBV21-1 represents a pseudogene. The length of the CDR3 is 14 residues. The CDR3 region has the DNA TGTGCCAGCAGCACACGTCCCGCTTGTGAGACCCAGTACTTC. Translation gives CASSTRPACETQYF.

CDR3 coding DNA: TGTGCCAGCAGCTCCCGGGGCTACGAGCAGTACTTC. This codes for CASSSRGYEQYF. The chain uses TRBV7-8 and TRBJ2-7; a weak D match, TRBD2 (5 bases). This CDR3 is built from 12 residues. CDR1 is SGHVS, CDR2 FQNEAQ, per germline. Trimming removed 4 bases from V and 3 bases from J, with 7 bases in between. Variable domain in full (rest from reference TRBV7-8 and TRBJ2-7): GAGVSQSPRYKVAKRGQDVALRCDPISGHVSLFWYQQALGQGPEFLTYFQNEAQLDKSGLPSDRFFAERPEGSVSTLKIQRTQQEDSAVYLCASSSRGYEQYFGPGTRLTVT.

V is TRBV10-1 and J is TRBJ1-1; tentatively, D is TRBD1 (6 bases). Germline V lookup: CDR1 WNHNN, CDR2 SYGVQD (reference sequence). V lost 3 bases and J 0 bases, leaving 8 bases between the germline ends. This CDR3 has 14 residues. This chain's CDR3 is CASSDGQMNTEAFF. The CDR3, as DNA: TGCGCCAGCAGTGACGGACAGATGAACACTGAAGCTTTCTTT.

V usage is TRBV6-5 and J usage is TRBJ2-7; maybe TRBD1 (6 bases). The CDR3 has 14 residues. Germline loops: CDR1 MNHEY, CDR2 SVGAGI. Trimming took off 10 bases at V and 1 base at J, with 17 bases between the two ends. CDR3 sequence reads: CATSRRQDSYEQYF. DNA for the CDR3: TGTGCCACCTCAAGACGACAGGATTCCTACGAGCAGTACTTC.

The chain has TRBV6-1 and TRBJ1-2; D uncertain. Germline-derived CDR1 and CDR2 are MNHNS and SASEGT. Trimming removed 4 bases from V and 4 bases from J, with 7 bases in between. The CDR3 has 12 amino acids. This CDR3 reads CASSGSAYGYTF. The DNA of the CDR3 is TGTGCCAGCAGTGGGAGCGCCTATGGCTACACCTTC.

V and J are TRBV5-1 and TRBJ1-1; tentative D call: TRBD1 (5 bases). CDR3 length equals 14 residues. Trimming took 0 bases from V and 5 from J, leaving 11 bases between them. The germline gives CDR1 SGHRS, CDR2 YFSETQ. CDR3 amino acids: CASSLVAGPTEAFF. DNA for the CDR3: TGCGCCAGCAGCTTGGTGGCAGGGCCGACTGAAGCTTTCTTT.

This clone has a handful of counts. The V gene is TRBV14, the J gene TRBJ1-1; the match to TRBD1 covers 8 bases. The CDR3 is 16 residues long. Germline assignment: CDR1 SGHDN and CDR2 FVKESK. With V trimmed by 4 bases and J by 4 bases, 11 bases remained unmatched. The DNA of the CDR3 is TGTGCCAGCAGCCGACAGGGGCGGGTGACGGCCACTGAAGCTTTCTTT. Amino acid sequence: CASSRQGRVTATEAFF.